These 19 T cell receptor beta chains originate from one sample sequenced in a study of early T cells in non-severe SARS-CoV-2 infection. TCRdb fed the 5' RACE reads into MiXCR, producing one record per CDR3 protein. The sample includes more than 65,000 distinct CDR3 sequences, about 14% of them seen just once. Sequences were derived from whole blood, sampled at baseline. The origin of the receptors is an adult who was a healthcare worker with PCR-confirmed SARS-CoV-2 infection or an uninfected control (not recorded which).

This clonotype was observed many times. This sequence joins TRBV6-5 and TRBJ2-7; D call uncertain. Trimming shortened V by 8 bases and J by 2 bases, and 16 bases separated the two germline ends. CDR1 is MNHEY and CDR2 is SVGAGI in the germline V gene. This CDR3 spans 14 amino acids. The CDR3 protein is CASAPRPLAYEQYF. The CDR3 DNA is TGTGCCAGCGCCCCCAGGCCTTTAGCCTACGAGCAGTACTTC.

In this sample, this clonotype turned up a few times. J is TRBJ2-5 and V is TRBV20-1; D possibly corresponds to TRBD2 (6 bases). Germline CDR1 DFQATT, CDR2 SNEGSKA (reference sequence). The V end lost 0 bases, the J end lost 1 base, and 9 bases lay between the germline ends. The CDR3 totals 14 residues. The CDR3 nucleotides are TGCAGTGCTAGAGATGGAGGGGCCCAAGAGACCCAGTACTTC. This encodes CSARDGGAQETQYF.

The chain uses TRBV29-1 and TRBJ2-3, with D perhaps matching TRBD1 (5 bases). CDR3 size: 12 residues. Germline V CDR1 and CDR2: SQVTM, ANQGSEA. Trimming took 7 bases from V and 8 from J, leaving 16 bases between them. CDR3 loop: CSAQQGRSTQYF. In DNA, the CDR3 is TGCAGCGCCCAGCAGGGCCGCAGTACGCAGTATTTT.

This clonotype came up a few times. The chain links TRBV9 to TRBJ1-1; D not certain. The CDR3 is 13 amino acids. The V end lost 0 bases, the J end lost 10 bases, and 13 bases lay between the germline ends. Germline CDR1 SGDLS, CDR2 YYNGEE. Here the CDR3 DNA reads TGTGCCAGCAGCGTAGAGGGCGGTGAGGGAGCTTTCTTT. It encodes CASSVEGGEGAFF.

The chain has TRBV7-3 and TRBJ2-3, with 7 bases that match TRBD2. V trimming: 5 bases; J trimming: 2 bases; junction bases outside the gene matches: 7. This CDR3 spans 15 amino acids. The germline V gene encodes CDR1 SGHTA and CDR2 FQGTGA. DNA of the CDR3: TGTGCCAGCAGCCGGTCTAGCGGCCCCACAGATACGCAGTATTTT. Amino acid sequence: CASSRSSGPTDTQYF.

V and J are TRBV7-3 and TRBJ2-1, with a possible D match to TRBD1 (5 bases). CDR3 length equals 15 residues. CDR1 is SGHTA and CDR2 is FQGTGA in the germline V gene. Between the trimmed V and J ends, which lost 5 bases and 2 bases, there was a span of 13 bases. CDR3 coding DNA: TGTGCCAGCAGCCTGACAGAGAGAGCCTACAATGAGCAGTTCTTC. As protein: CASSLTERAYNEQFF.

This clonotype was counted only a few times. This sequence joins TRBV4-2 and TRBJ2-5; a weak D match, TRBD1 (5 bases). CDR3 length: 15 amino acids. Germline values: CDR1 LGHNA, CDR2 YNFKEQ. Trimming pared 1 base from V and 1 base from J, leaving 10 bases between. Here the CDR3 reads CASSQAAGIQETQYF. The CDR3 DNA reads as TGTGCCAGCAGCCAAGCCGCAGGGATCCAAGAGACCCAGTACTTC.

This clonotype appeared a few times. This chain joins TRBV9 and TRBJ1-1; D may be TRBD1 (6 bases). The V gene lost 3 bases and the J gene lost 5 bases, with 20 bases spanning the gap. CDR3 length equals 16 residues. The germline CDR1 and CDR2 sequences are SGDLS and YYNGEE. The CDR3 DNA reads as TGTGCCAGCAGCGCAGAAGAACAGGGTTTAGGAACTGAAGCTTTCTTT. Protein product: CASSAEEQGLGTEAFF.

Many counts were recorded for this clonotype. This rearrangement joins TRBV7-2 to TRBJ1-1; 7 nucleotides match TRBD1. This CDR3 spans 15 amino acids. Germline CDR1 and CDR2: SGHTA and FQGNSA. Unmatched junction bases numbered 14, after V lost 5 bases and J lost 8 bases. Written as DNA, the CDR3 is TGTGCCAGCAGCCCCCCCAGGGGGACGCGAGAGGAAGCTTTCTTT. Protein product: CASSPPRGTREEAFF. Filled out from reference TRBV7-2 and TRBJ1-1, the complete variable domain reads GAGVSQSPSNKVTEKGKDVELRCDPISGHTALYWYRQSLGQGLEFLIYFQGNSAPDKSGLPSDRFSAERTGGSVSTLTIQRTQQEDSAVYLCASSPPRGTREEAFFGQGTRLTVV.

This clonotype was detected ten times or more. The J gene is TRBJ2-3, the V gene TRBV7-2; the D is unclear. The CDR3 has 13 amino acids. Trimming removed 3 bases from V and 6 bases from J, with 10 bases in between. Germline lookup yields CDR1 SGHTA and CDR2 FQGNSA. The CDR3 bases are TGTGCCAGCAGCTTCAACCGCAGGGATACGCAGTATTTT. Protein sequence: CASSFNRRDTQYF.

The chain combines TRBV7-2 with TRBJ2-1, with D unclear. The CDR3 has 14 residues. In germline, CDR1 is SGHTA, CDR2 FQGNSA. The V and J ends lost 5 bases and 4 bases respectively, with 12 bases between them. CDR3 residues: CASSVDSDYNEQFF. The CDR3 region has the DNA TGTGCCAGCAGCGTCGACTCGGATTACAATGAGCAGTTCTTC.

V is TRBV20-1 and J is TRBJ2-2; 7 bases are a match to TRBD1. The V gene end was trimmed by 6 bases and the J gene end by 7 bases; junction bases not matched to a gene: 5. Germline V lookup: CDR1 DFQATT, CDR2 SNEGSKA (reference sequence). The CDR3 has 12 residues. CDR3 sequence: CSADRDSGELFF. The CDR3, as DNA: TGCAGTGCCGACCGGGACAGCGGGGAGCTGTTTTTT.

The J gene is TRBJ2-3, the V gene TRBV18; D remains unclear. Germline V gene data show CDR1 as KGHSH and CDR2 as LQKENI. V shed 1 base and J shed 4 bases, with 12 bases lying between them. The CDR3 is 15 residues long. The CDR3: CASSPLKKVADTQYF. The CDR3, as DNA: TGTGCCAGCTCACCACTGAAAAAGGTAGCAGATACGCAGTATTTT.

This clonotype has only a few counts. The V gene is TRBV7-9, the J gene TRBJ2-7; D uncertain. The CDR3 covers 13 residues. The V gene's germline CDR1 is SEHNR and CDR2 FQNEAQ (reference sequence). The V end was cut by 5 bases, the J end by 2 bases, with 10 bases between. The CDR3 protein is CASSPGRAYEQYF. In nucleotides, the CDR3 is TGTGCCAGCAGCCCCGGACGGGCCTACGAGCAGTACTTC.

This clonotype was seen at least ten times. This chain joins TRBV29-1 and TRBJ2-5, with 11 bases that match TRBD2. Looked up from germline, CDR1 is SQVTM and CDR2 is ANQGSEA. The CDR3 length is 14 residues. V lost 6 bases to trimming and J lost 1 base; unmatched junction nucleotides: 4. CDR3 sequence: CSVAGTSGQETQYF. The CDR3 region has the DNA TGCAGCGTGGCCGGGACTAGCGGCCAAGAGACCCAGTACTTC. Looking up the rest from reference TRBV29-1 and TRBJ2-5 gives the full variable domain: SAVISQKPSRDICQRGTSLTIQCQVDSQVTMMFWYRQQPGQSLTLIATANQGSEATYESGFVIDKFPISRPNLTFSTLTVSNMSPEDSSIYLCSVAGTSGQETQYFGPGTRLLVL.

The sample holds many counts of this clonotype. This CDR3 is CSARAGSSYEQYF. The CDR3 DNA follows: TGCAGCGCCCGAGCAGGGAGTTCCTACGAGCAGTACTTC. This rearrangement joins TRBV29-1 to TRBJ2-7; D assignment may be TRBD1 or TRBD2 (5 bases each). Trimming took 7 bases from V and 1 from J, leaving 14 bases between them. The CDR3 is 13 residues long. CDR1 and CDR2 from the germline V gene are SQVTM and ANQGSEA.

This clonotype was seen a few times. The CDR3 sequence: CASSRSRETQYF. CDR3 nucleotide sequence: TGTGCCAGCAGCCGCTCTAGGGAGACCCAGTACTTC. This chain connects TRBV13 to TRBJ2-5; D is undetermined. V gave up 5 bases and J gave up 5 bases, with 9 bases separating them. The CDR3 has 12 residues. CDR1 PRHDT and CDR2 FYEKMQ come from the germline V gene (reference sequence). The full variable domain, in which reference TRBV13 and TRBJ2-5 provide the parts outside the CDR3, is AAGVIQSPRHLIKEKRETATLKCYPIPRHDTVYWYQQGPGQDPQFLISFYEKMQSDKGSIPDRFSAQQFSDYHSELNMSSLELGDSALYFCASSRSRETQYFGPGTRLLVL.

This clonotype appeared a few times. The V gene is TRBV6-1, the J gene TRBJ2-3, with TRBD2 matching 8 bases. CDR1 and CDR2 (germline): MNHNS, SASEGT. The CDR3 loop spans 15 amino acids. V gave up 7 bases and J gave up 5 bases; unmatched junction bases: 11. The CDR3 region is CASTPRREGGDTQYF. The CDR3 coding sequence is TGTGCCAGCACCCCCAGACGGGAGGGCGGAGATACGCAGTATTTT.

This rearrangement joins TRBV24-1 to TRBJ2-3, with TRBD2 as a possible D gene (5 bases). Between the trimmed V and J ends, which lost 4 bases and 2 bases, there was a span of 12 bases. The V gene's germline CDR1 is KGHDR and CDR2 SFDVKD. The CDR3 totals 15 residues. CDR3: CATSEGRVPTDTQYF. CDR3 DNA sequence: TGTGCCACCAGTGAAGGGCGGGTCCCCACAGATACGCAGTATTTT.